This TCR beta chain was identified in a study of blood T cell repertoires in COVID-19. How the authors handled the data: Reference gene primer amplification gave nucleated cell count estimates. Repertoires were generated with immunoSEQ multiplex PCR, while TCRdb's copy carries only in-frame clones and drops some. V, J and clone size are taken as reported in that table, and D and trimming were inferred from the DNA itself. This sample has fewer than 300,000 clones, with 90% to 95% found just once. The CDR3 loop spans 11 amino acids. CDR1 is SNHLY, CDR2 FYNNEI, per germline. The V end was cut by 5 bases, the J end by 5 bases, with 3 bases between. Seattle patients were enrolled during active infection and followed longitudinally.

The TCR sequence derives from a woman in her 30s with COVID-19, enrolled during active disease. Sequenced input: peripheral blood. The chain couples TRBV2 to TRBJ2-2, with D unclear. The CDR3, as DNA: TGTGCCAGCAGTACTACCGGGGAGCTGTTTTTT. Encoded protein: CASSTTGELFF.